Below, 5 T cell receptor beta chains from the same sample are listed, as sequenced in a study of radiation and T cells in renal cell carcinoma. Sequencing was performed with immunoSEQ multiplex PCR; in TCRdb, only in-frame clones are kept and a portion is missing. This sample has approximately 12,000 clones, with 60% to 75% found just once. Regarding treatment: treatment-naive control, cytoreductive nephrectomy. Sample: tumor tissue, taken from a patient whose treatment was nephrectomy without radiotherapy. Receptors originate from a woman of 80 years or more with renal cell carcinoma.

The chain employs TRBV5-1 and TRBJ1-6; 10 bases agree with TRBD1. The V gene's germline CDR1 is SGHRS and CDR2 YFSETQ. Trimming removed 5 bases from V and 10 bases from J; junction bases left unmatched: 9. The CDR3 loop spans 15 amino acids. The CDR3 DNA is TGCGCCAGCAGTGTGACAGGGGGCGAAGGGTCACCCCTCCACTTT. The encoded protein is CASSVTGGEGSPLHF.

This clone has a single count. This sequence joins TRBV5-5 and TRBJ1-5; weak D call: TRBD1 (5 bases). Germline CDR1 SGHKS, CDR2 YYEKEE (reference sequence). The CDR3 consists of 14 residues. Trimming cost V 4 bases and J 4 bases, with 12 bases left between them. The CDR3 region is CASSTGPLNQPQHF. The DNA of the CDR3 is TGTGCCAGCAGCACGGGGCCGTTAAATCAGCCCCAGCATTTT.

J is TRBJ1-4 and V is TRBV7-9; the match to TRBD1 covers 7 bases. After removal of 7 bases from V and 7 bases from J, the junction contained 18 bases not matched to a gene. Germline V CDR1 and CDR2: SEHNR, FQNEAQ (reference sequence). The CDR3 length is 17 residues. The CDR3 coding sequence is TGTGCCAGCACCTCCTCAGGAGGGGGCGCGGGTAGTGAAAAACTGTTTTTT. Translation: CASTSSGGGAGSEKLFF.

The CDR3 DNA reads TGTGCCAGCAGCGCCGGTTTAGAGCGGGGGAATTACTACGAGCAGTACTTC. It translates to CASSAGLERGNYYEQYF. J is TRBJ2-7 and V is TRBV9; 8 positions match TRBD2. The CDR3 sequence is 17 residues long. Germline lookup yields CDR1 SGDLS and CDR2 YYNGEE. V gave up 3 bases and J gave up 3 bases; unmatched junction bases: 14.

The J gene is TRBJ1-2, the V gene TRBV5-1; D is possibly TRBD1 (6 bases). The germline gives CDR1 SGHRS, CDR2 YFSETQ. The CDR3 extends over 15 amino acids. The ends were cut back, 2 bases at V and 0 bases at J, with 11 bases in the middle. This CDR3 reads CASSFQQGPNYGYTF. Written as DNA, the CDR3 is TGCGCCAGCAGCTTTCAACAGGGACCTAACTATGGCTACACCTTC.